Below are 14 T cell receptor beta chains sequenced from a single sample in a study of vaccination effects on CD4 cells after COVID-19. The table came from immunoSEQ multiplex PCR; TCRdb's copy has only in-frame clones and leaves some out. The top ten hold 15% of the sample, which has about 40,000 clones, about 60% seen once. Antigen-specific CD4+ T cells expanded by the ViraFEST assay with viral peptide pools were then sequenced. Following 10 days of culture, CD4+ T cells were isolated. Absence of prior SARS-CoV-2 infection characterized the vaccine recipients, who showed negative nucleocapsid antibodies. Which antigens these TCRs recognize remains unknown. The sample here was CD4+ T cells from PBMCs cultured with HCoV-OC43 spike peptides, taken before COVID-19 vaccination. Indicated subset: HCoV-OC43 spike overlapping peptide pool stimulation. These receptors all stem from a human donor who received a COVID-19 vaccine.

A few counts support this clone. The chain links TRBV7-9 to TRBJ2-2, with TRBD1 matching over 7 bases. The CDR3 runs to 14 residues. Germline-derived CDR1 and CDR2 are SEHNR and FQNEAQ (reference sequence). J lost 3 bases, V lost 4 bases, and 2 bases had no gene match. The CDR3 DNA is TGTGCCAGCAGCTGGGACAGCGACACCGGGGAGCTGTTTTTT. Protein: CASSWDSDTGELFF.

The chain has TRBV12-3 or TRBV12-4 and TRBJ2-1; D unclear. V was pared by 2 bases and J by 7 bases, with 6 bases between. The CDR3 covers 12 residues. This CDR3 reads CASSLYGNEQFF. The CDR3 bases are TGTGCCAGCAGTTTATATGGGAATGAGCAGTTCTTC.

The chain links TRBV5-1 to TRBJ2-5; 9 positions match TRBD2. V lost 5 bases to trimming and J lost 2 bases; unmatched junction nucleotides: 10. The CDR3 sequence is 16 residues long. Germline CDR1 SGHRS, CDR2 YFSETQ. This CDR3 is CASSLNSGGPQETQYF. CDR3 in DNA: TGCGCCAGCAGTCTAAATAGCGGGGGACCACAAGAGACCCAGTACTTC.

The genes are TRBV2 and TRBJ2-5, with D hard to call. From germline, CDR1 is SNHLY and CDR2 FYNNEI. V lost 1 base to trimming and J lost 3 bases, with 18 bases between them. This CDR3 spans 17 amino acids. The CDR3 is CASSEVSGIGGEETQYF. CDR3 bases: TGTGCCAGCAGTGAAGTGAGTGGAATCGGTGGGGAAGAGACCCAGTACTTC.

The chain's CDR3 is CASSEEGQGSGYTF. As DNA, the CDR3 is TGTGCCAGCAGCGAAGAGGGGCAGGGGTCTGGCTACACCTTC. This sequence joins TRBV25-1 and TRBJ1-2, with TRBD1 as a possible D gene (6 bases). The V gene lost 6 bases and the J gene lost 7 bases, with 18 bases spanning the gap. CDR3 length equals 14 residues. In germline, CDR1 is MGHDK, CDR2 SYGVNS.

This clone was detected only a few times. This rearrangement joins TRBV11-2 to TRBJ1-1; D unresolved. The V end lost 2 bases, the J end lost 1 base, and 5 bases lay between the germline ends. Per the germline V gene, CDR1 is SGHAT and CDR2 is FQNNGV. This CDR3 is 13 amino acids long. In nucleotides, the CDR3 is TGTGCCAGCAGCTTAAGGGAGAACACTGAAGCTTTCTTT. Residues: CASSLRENTEAFF.

This clone has just one count. CDR3 sequence (DNA): TGTGCCAGCTTAGAGGACATGCAGTCAGGAGGTACGCAGTATTTT. Protein sequence: CASLEDMQSGGTQYF. The chain is built from TRBV18 and TRBJ2-3, with D perhaps TRBD1 or TRBD2 (5 bases each). The CDR3 length is 15 residues. Germline V gives CDR1 KGHSH, CDR2 LQKENI. V was trimmed by 7 bases and J by 8 bases, leaving 22 bases between them.

CDR3 DNA: TGTGCCAGCAGTGTGCGGGGAATGTCACCCCTCCACTTT. Amino acids: CASSVRGMSPLHF. This chain uses TRBV2 with TRBJ1-6; D unresolved. This CDR3 has 13 amino acids. V was cut by 4 bases and J by 10 bases, with 11 bases left in between. Germline V gives CDR1 SNHLY, CDR2 FYNNEI.

The table lists this clone with a few counts. The chain is built from TRBV4-1 and TRBJ1-1; TRBD1 is a possible D gene (6 bases). The V and J ends lost 1 base and 5 bases respectively, with 17 bases between them. This CDR3 has 16 residues. Germline lookup yields CDR1 MGHRA and CDR2 YSYEKL. The CDR3 loop is CASSQGGGRSRTEAFF. The CDR3 DNA reads TGCGCCAGCAGCCAAGGCGGGGGGCGGAGTCGGACTGAAGCTTTCTTT.

The V gene is TRBV12-3 or TRBV12-4, the J gene TRBJ2-2; D is possibly TRBD1 or TRBD2 (5 bases each). The CDR3 consists of 13 residues. The V gene lost 0 bases and the J gene lost 7 bases, with 6 bases spanning the gap. Here the CDR3 reads CASSLAGRGELFF. CDR3 bases: TGTGCCAGCAGTTTAGCGGGACGCGGGGAGCTGTTTTTT.

This clone was counted between two and nine times. This chain uses TRBV5-1 with TRBJ1-2; 9 nucleotides match TRBD1. Germline CDR1 reads SGHRS; CDR2 reads YFSETQ. The J segment lost 5 bases and the V segment lost 5 bases, leaving 13 bases of the junction unmatched. The CDR3 runs 16 residues. The CDR3 DNA sequence: TGCGCCAGCAGATCGGACAGGGGCCCCGTTAGGTATGGCTACACCTTC. It codes for CASRSDRGPVRYGYTF.

This chain uses TRBV5-6 with TRBJ1-5; perhaps TRBD1 as D (6 bases). The V and J ends lost 4 bases and 7 bases respectively, with 12 bases between them. CDR3 length: 13 residues. CDR1 and CDR2 from the germline V gene are SGHDT and YYEEEE. The CDR3 loop reads CASSPHREQPQHF. CDR3 sequence (DNA): TGTGCCAGCAGCCCCCACAGGGAACAGCCCCAGCATTTT.

The chain is built from TRBV13 and TRBJ2-7; TRBD2 aligns across 7 bases. Per the germline V gene, CDR1 is PRHDT and CDR2 is FYEKMQ (reference sequence). J gave up 2 bases and V 9 bases, and 7 bases lay outside the gene matches. This CDR3 contains 13 residues. CDR3 in amino acids: CASGTMRTYEQYF. In nucleotides, the CDR3 is TGTGCCAGTGGGACTATGAGGACCTACGAGCAGTACTTC.

V and J are TRBV6-5 and TRBJ1-3; D is unclear. The V end was cut by 6 bases, the J end by 5 bases, with 11 bases between. This CDR3 spans 13 amino acids. Germline V gene data show CDR1 as MNHEY and CDR2 as SVGAGI. CDR3 loop: CASRGIFRNTIYF. The CDR3 DNA is TGTGCCAGCAGGGGGATTTTCCGAAACACCATATATTTT.